This TCR beta chain was sequenced during a study of cytomegalovirus exposure and HLA in healthy donors. Study-wide results and limits: In vitro experiments confirmed that three CMV-associated chains were specific for CMV antigens.

With respect to this clone: Antigen: not known.

Deletions cut 6 bases from V and 4 bases from J, with 6 bases between. The CDR3 runs 11 residues. CDR1 and CDR2 from the germline V gene are MDHEN and SYDVKM. The study ran its PCR with 60 Vbeta and 13 Jbeta primers. Authors' analysis steps: Approximately 11 million shared chains were among some 75 million unique TCR beta chains counted in a later analysis. Clones were read by immunoSEQ multiplex PCR, and TCRdb kept only the in-frame ones, dropping some. D and trimming were read from the DNA, whereas the V and J calls and clone size are those reported in that table. The sample lists 150,000 or so clones, 75% to 85% seen once, with over 5% in the top ten.

The sample consisted of PBMCs. This sequence was found in a woman between 35 and 50 years old in good health and CMV-seropositive. This chain uses TRBV28 with TRBJ1-2, with unresolved D. The CDR3 DNA reads TGTGCCAGCAGCCTTAGCTATGGCTACACCTTC. Translation: CASSLSYGYTF.